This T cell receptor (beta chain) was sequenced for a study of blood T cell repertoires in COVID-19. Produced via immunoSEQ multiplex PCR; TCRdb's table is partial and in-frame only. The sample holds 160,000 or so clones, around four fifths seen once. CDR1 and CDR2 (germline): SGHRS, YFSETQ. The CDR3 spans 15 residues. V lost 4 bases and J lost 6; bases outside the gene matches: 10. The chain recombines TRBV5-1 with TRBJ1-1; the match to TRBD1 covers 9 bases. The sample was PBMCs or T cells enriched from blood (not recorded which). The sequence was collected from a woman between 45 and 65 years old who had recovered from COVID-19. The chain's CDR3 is CASSQGDRVRAEAFF. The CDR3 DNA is TGCGCCAGCAGCCAGGGGGACAGGGTGAGGGCTGAAGCTTTCTTT.